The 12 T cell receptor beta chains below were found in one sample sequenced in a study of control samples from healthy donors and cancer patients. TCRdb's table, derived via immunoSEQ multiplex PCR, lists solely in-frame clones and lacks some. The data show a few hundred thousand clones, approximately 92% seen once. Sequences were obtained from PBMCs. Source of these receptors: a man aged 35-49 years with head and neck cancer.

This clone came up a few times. As DNA, the CDR3 is TGTGCCAGCAGTTACGCCGGGAAGGTAGCGGGGGGGAGTCAGTACTTC. It codes for CASSYAGKVAGGSQYF. The chain carries TRBV6-5 and TRBJ2-7; the match to TRBD2 covers 11 bases. CDR3 length: 16 residues. After removal of 2 bases from V and 10 bases from J, the junction contained 13 bases not matched to a gene. Germline V gene data show CDR1 as MNHEY and CDR2 as SVGAGI.

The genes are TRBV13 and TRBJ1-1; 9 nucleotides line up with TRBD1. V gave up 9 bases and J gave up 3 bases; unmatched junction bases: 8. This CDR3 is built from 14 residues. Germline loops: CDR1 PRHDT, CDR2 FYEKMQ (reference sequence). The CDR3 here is CASRVGQGYTEAFF. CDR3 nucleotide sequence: TGTGCCAGTCGGGTAGGACAGGGGTACACTGAAGCTTTCTTT.

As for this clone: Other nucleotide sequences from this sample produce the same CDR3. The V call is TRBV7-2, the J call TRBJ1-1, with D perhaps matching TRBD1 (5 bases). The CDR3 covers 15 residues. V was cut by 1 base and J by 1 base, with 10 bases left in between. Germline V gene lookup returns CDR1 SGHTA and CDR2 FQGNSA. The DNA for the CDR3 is TGTGCCAGCAGCTTAGGGCGGGGCGCGAACACTGAAGCTTTCTTT. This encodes CASSLGRGANTEAFF.

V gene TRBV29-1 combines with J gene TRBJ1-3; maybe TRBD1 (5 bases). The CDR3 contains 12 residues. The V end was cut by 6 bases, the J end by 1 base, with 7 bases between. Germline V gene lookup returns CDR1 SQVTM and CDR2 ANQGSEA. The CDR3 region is CSVGDSGNTIYF. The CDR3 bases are TGCAGCGTAGGGGATTCTGGAAACACCATATATTTT.

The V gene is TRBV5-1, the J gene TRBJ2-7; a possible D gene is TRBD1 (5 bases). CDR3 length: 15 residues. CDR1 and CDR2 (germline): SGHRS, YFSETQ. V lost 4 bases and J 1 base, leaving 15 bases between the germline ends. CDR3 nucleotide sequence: TGCGCCAGCAGCACGGACACAACGGCTTCCTACGAGCAGTACTTC. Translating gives CASSTDTTASYEQYF.

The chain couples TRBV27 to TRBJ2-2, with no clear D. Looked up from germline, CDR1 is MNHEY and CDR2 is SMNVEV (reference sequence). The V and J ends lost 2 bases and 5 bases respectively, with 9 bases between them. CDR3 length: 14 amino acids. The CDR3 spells CASSLETATGELFF. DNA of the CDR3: TGTGCCAGCAGTTTAGAAACAGCAACCGGGGAGCTGTTTTTT.

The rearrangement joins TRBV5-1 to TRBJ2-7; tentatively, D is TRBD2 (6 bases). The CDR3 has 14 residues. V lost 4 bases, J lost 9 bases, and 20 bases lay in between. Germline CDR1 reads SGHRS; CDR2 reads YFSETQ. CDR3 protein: CASSPRMPREGQYF. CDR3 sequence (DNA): TGCGCCAGCAGCCCCCGAATGCCGCGGGAAGGGCAGTACTTC.

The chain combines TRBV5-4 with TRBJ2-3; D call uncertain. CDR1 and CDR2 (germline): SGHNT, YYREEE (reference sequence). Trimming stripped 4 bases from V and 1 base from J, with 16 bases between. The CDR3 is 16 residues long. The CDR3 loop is CASSLGFDSRTDTQYF. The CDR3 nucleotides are TGTGCCAGCAGCCTGGGGTTCGACTCTCGCACAGATACGCAGTATTTT.

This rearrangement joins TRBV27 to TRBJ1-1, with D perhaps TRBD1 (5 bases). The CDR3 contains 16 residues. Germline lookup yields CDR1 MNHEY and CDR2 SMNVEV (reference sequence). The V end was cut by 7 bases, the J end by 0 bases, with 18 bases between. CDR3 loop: CASTPRTGVMNTEAFF. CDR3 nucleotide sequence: TGTGCCAGCACTCCCCGGACGGGGGTCATGAACACTGAAGCTTTCTTT.

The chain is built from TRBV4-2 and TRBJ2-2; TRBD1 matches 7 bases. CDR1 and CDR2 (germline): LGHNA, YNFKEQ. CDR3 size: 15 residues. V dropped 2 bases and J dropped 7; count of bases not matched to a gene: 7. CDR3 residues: CASSQYIGGIGELFF. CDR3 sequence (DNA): TGTGCCAGCAGCCAATATATAGGGGGCATCGGGGAGCTGTTTTTT.

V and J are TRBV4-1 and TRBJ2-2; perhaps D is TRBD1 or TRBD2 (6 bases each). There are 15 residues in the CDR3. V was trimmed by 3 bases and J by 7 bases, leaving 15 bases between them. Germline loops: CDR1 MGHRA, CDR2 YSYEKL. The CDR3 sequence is CASSQGQGTDGELFF. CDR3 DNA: TGCGCCAGCAGCCAGGGTCAGGGGACTGACGGGGAGCTGTTTTTT.

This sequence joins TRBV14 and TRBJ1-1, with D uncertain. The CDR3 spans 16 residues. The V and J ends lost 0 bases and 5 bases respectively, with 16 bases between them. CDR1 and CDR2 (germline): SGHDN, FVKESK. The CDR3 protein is CASSQEGPFVPTEAFF. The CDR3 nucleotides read TGTGCCAGCAGCCAAGAAGGCCCGTTCGTGCCTACTGAAGCTTTCTTT.